Below, one T cell receptor beta chain is given with its context. The target antigen is unknown. This entry belongs to a study of T cells after posttransplantation cyclophosphamide. Germline loops: CDR1 SGHTA, CDR2 FQGNSA. There are 15 residues in the CDR3. V shed 0 bases and J shed 2 bases, with 10 bases lying between them. The assay was immunoSEQ multiplex PCR, and TCRdb's table has in-frame clones only and misses some. The sample gives roughly 5,000 clones, approximately 83% of which show up once; approximately 3.1% is in the top ten. Cyclophosphamide on days +3 and +4 followed busulfan-fludarabine conditioning and a marrow graft. Study-level points and caveats: Later post-transplant blood repertoires were often dominated by donor CD8+ memory clones. Tissue-infiltrating T cells from skin or gut overlapped little with blood T cells. Recipient CMV seropositivity and CMV reactivation strongly tracked TRB clonality.

The V and J genes are TRBV7-2 and TRBJ1-2, with D perhaps TRBD1 (6 bases). The specimen comprised CD4+ T cells sorted from blood, sampled 350 to 380 days after allogeneic stem cell transplant with posttransplant cyclophosphamide. This TCR came from a male patient aged 50 to 59 who received an allogeneic stem cell transplant from a related donor and was CMV-positive. Some T cells may originate from the graft donor. In DNA form, the CDR3 reads TGTGCCAGCAGCTTAGCGGCTCAGGGGAACTATGGCTACACCTTC. It is translated as CASSLAAQGNYGYTF.